The sequence of this TCR beta chain was determined in a study of T cell responses to AZD1222 COVID-19 vaccine. Broader study findings: Donors were mostly white British, more females; clonal diversity possibly underestimated. Regions left unmutated in variants are reportedly the target of nearly half of spike-specific TCRs.

The ends were cut back, 2 bases at V and 3 bases at J, with 6 bases in the middle. This CDR3 has 13 residues. From germline, CDR1 is SGHRS and CDR2 YFSETQ. The repertoire was sequenced with immunoSEQ multiplex PCR; TCRdb's copy has only in-frame clones and lacks some. The data show roughly 130,000 clones, with approximately 92% seen just once and roughly 3.1% held by the top ten. Concerning this clone: Its antigen is unknown.

The chain carries TRBV5-1 and TRBJ2-1; D ambiguous. Sequenced here: peripheral blood, sampled on day 0 of AZD1222 vaccination. This TCR came from an adult in good health. The CDR3 DNA sequence: TGCGCCAGCAGCTTAGAGGACTACAATGAGCAGTTCTTC. Translating it yields CASSLEDYNEQFF.